Each of the 23 T cell receptor beta chains below was sequenced from the same sample in a study of radiotherapy plus CTLA-4 blockade in lung cancer. Some clones are missing from TCRdb's copy, which holds only in-frame ones; the method was immunoSEQ multiplex PCR. The repertoire consists of 50,000 to 60,000 clones, with roughly 80% occurring once and the leading ten covering over 15%. This sample comprised peripheral blood, obtained from a patient treated with radiotherapy plus ipilimumab. The receptors were gathered from a human donor with non-small cell lung cancer who had a complete response to radiotherapy plus ipilimumab.

V and J are TRBV30 and TRBJ2-3, with a tentative D call TRBD2 (5 bases). Germline V gene data show CDR1 as GTSNPN and CDR2 as SVGIG (reference sequence). The CDR3 contains 14 residues. The ends were cut back, 2 bases at V and 4 bases at J, with 13 bases in the middle. As DNA, the CDR3 is TGTGCCTGGAGTCTGGGTGTGAGGGCAGATACGCAGTATTTT. Protein sequence: CAWSLGVRADTQYF.

The chain joins TRBV18 to TRBJ2-1, with 8 bases matching TRBD1. Germline V gives CDR1 KGHSH, CDR2 LQKENI. The CDR3 totals 13 residues. V lost 6 bases and J lost 7; bases outside the gene matches: 5. CDR3 protein: CASSGQGGNEQFF. The CDR3 DNA reads TGTGCCAGCTCCGGACAGGGTGGGAATGAGCAGTTCTTC.

The chain carries TRBV6-1 and TRBJ1-5; D unclear. V dropped 2 bases and J dropped 4 bases, with 6 bases sitting between them. The CDR3 is 13 residues long. CDR1 MNHNS and CDR2 SASEGT come from the germline V gene. The CDR3: CASSETQNQPQHF. CDR3 nucleotide sequence: TGTGCCAGCAGTGAAACCCAGAATCAGCCCCAGCATTTT.

For the CDR3, the DNA is TGCGCCAGCAGCCAAGTACAGGGGCCCCCACCCTACGAGCAGTACTTC. Translated: CASSQVQGPPPYEQYF. The rearrangement joins TRBV4-1 to TRBJ2-7; 7 positions agree with TRBD1. Germline V gives CDR1 MGHRA, CDR2 YSYEKL. The CDR3 extends over 16 amino acids. J gave up 2 bases and V 1 base, and 8 bases lay outside the gene matches.

J is TRBJ1-1 and V is TRBV5-1; TRBD1 matches 7 bases. The V gene end was trimmed by 3 bases and the J gene end by 9 bases; junction bases not matched to a gene: 8. Per germline, CDR1 SGHRS and CDR2 YFSETQ. This CDR3 comprises 13 residues. The CDR3 loop reads CASSWVPGQQAFF. The CDR3 DNA follows: TGCGCCAGCAGCTGGGTACCGGGACAGCAAGCTTTCTTT.

The chain is built from TRBV6-1 and TRBJ1-1, with D perhaps TRBD1 (6 bases). Trimming took off 6 bases at V and 8 bases at J, with 16 bases between the two ends. Germline values: CDR1 MNHNS, CDR2 SASEGT. The CDR3 loop spans 13 amino acids. The CDR3 DNA reads TGTGCCAGCAGAATGGCCAGGGGTATCGAAGCTTTCTTT. It encodes CASRMARGIEAFF.

V usage is TRBV7-9 and J usage is TRBJ2-7; tentative D call: TRBD2 (6 bases). The CDR3 covers 14 residues. V was clipped by 1 base and J by 4 bases, with 11 bases between them. Germline V gives CDR1 SEHNR, CDR2 FQNEAQ (reference sequence). CDR3 sequence reads: CASSLDSGRYEQYF. The CDR3, as DNA: TGTGCCAGCAGCTTAGATTCAGGGAGGTACGAGCAGTACTTC.

The gene calls are TRBV11-3 and TRBJ2-3; 10 bases line up with TRBD2. V was clipped by 3 bases and J by 3 bases; unmatched bases: 0. Germline CDR1 reads SGHNT; CDR2 reads YENEEA. The CDR3 extends over 14 amino acids. The CDR3 DNA reads TGTGCCAGCAGCTTTAGCGGGAGGACAGATACGCAGTATTTT. Protein sequence: CASSFSGRTDTQYF.

The chain joins TRBV18 to TRBJ2-5, with a possible D match to TRBD2 (6 bases). Per germline, CDR1 KGHSH and CDR2 LQKENI. Deletions cut 3 bases from V and 1 base from J, with 15 bases between. The length of the CDR3 is 16 residues. The CDR3 is CASSPRWGVTQETQYF. CDR3 nucleotides: TGTGCCAGCTCACCCCGTTGGGGGGTGACCCAAGAGACCCAGTACTTC.

The chain has TRBV7-9 and TRBJ2-1, with D uncertain. CDR1 and CDR2 from the germline V gene are SEHNR and FQNEAQ (reference sequence). The V end lost 2 bases, the J end lost 15 bases, and 17 bases lay between the germline ends. The CDR3 loop spans 13 amino acids. The CDR3 loop reads CASSLPEARSRFF. CDR3 in DNA: TGTGCCAGCAGCTTACCCGAAGCTCGATCCCGGTTCTTC.

The rearrangement uses TRBV9 and TRBJ1-2; the D gene is possibly TRBD1 (6 bases). V lost 3 bases and J 4 bases, leaving 16 bases between the germline ends. This CDR3 spans 15 amino acids. Germline loops: CDR1 SGDLS, CDR2 YYNGEE. DNA of the CDR3: TGTGCCAGCAGCGGCGATCCCACAGGGACCTATGGCTACACCTTC. It encodes CASSGDPTGTYGYTF.

The J gene is TRBJ1-5, the V gene TRBV2; D is uncertain. Trimming pared 0 bases from V and 6 bases from J, leaving 12 bases between. CDR3 length equals 15 residues. Germline CDR1 is SNHLY and CDR2 is FYNNEI. CDR3 nucleotides: TGTGCCAGCAGTGAAGCGCAAGGTAGAGGTCAGCCCCAGCATTTT. Its translation: CASSEAQGRGQPQHF. The entire variable domain, with the rest obtained from reference TRBV2 and TRBJ1-5, is as follows: EPEVTQTPSHQVTQMGQEVILRCVPISNHLYFYWYRQILGQKVEFLVSFYNNEISEKSEIFDDQFSVERPDGSNFTLKIRSTKLEDSAMYFCASSEAQGRGQPQHFGDGTRLSIL.

The V call is TRBV29-1, the J call TRBJ2-2; TRBD1 is a possible D gene (6 bases). Germline CDR1 reads SQVTM; CDR2 reads ANQGSEA. The CDR3 is made up of 13 amino acids. V gave up 3 bases and J gave up 6 bases, with 11 bases separating them. The CDR3 nucleotides are TGCAGCGTTGATACAGGGTTTGCCGGGGAGCTGTTTTTT. Protein sequence: CSVDTGFAGELFF.

V and J are TRBV6-5 and TRBJ1-2; D gene ambiguous. Trimming removed 6 bases from V and 8 bases from J, with 13 bases in between. The CDR3 length is 12 residues. Germline assignment: CDR1 MNHEY and CDR2 SVGAGI. CDR3 protein: CASRVEGSGYTF. CDR3 nucleotides: TGTGCCAGCAGGGTCGAAGGGAGCGGCTACACCTTC.

The V and J genes are TRBV2 and TRBJ2-1; unclear D gene. Germline CDR1 SNHLY, CDR2 FYNNEI. V was cut by 4 bases and J by 0 bases, with 7 bases left in between. The CDR3 loop spans 14 amino acids. The CDR3 region is CASSVTSSYNEQFF. The CDR3 DNA follows: TGTGCCAGCAGTGTCACTTCCTCCTACAATGAGCAGTTCTTC.

The V gene is TRBV7-2, the J gene TRBJ1-1, with unresolved D. Between the trimmed V and J ends, which lost 6 bases and 2 bases, there was a span of 13 bases. CDR3 length equals 14 residues. The V gene's germline CDR1 is SGHTA and CDR2 FQGNSA. The CDR3 sequence is CASSPPGFNTEAFF. The DNA of the CDR3 is TGTGCCAGCAGTCCCCCGGGGTTTAACACTGAAGCTTTCTTT.

The CDR3 spells CATTSGGTVDTQYF. The CDR3, as DNA: TGTGCCACGACTAGCGGGGGGACGGTCGATACGCAGTATTTT. The chain has TRBV10-3 and TRBJ2-3, with 13 nucleotides matching TRBD2. The ends lost 10 bases at V and 6 bases at J; junction bases unmatched: 7. Germline loops: CDR1 ENHRY, CDR2 SYGVKD. The CDR3 totals 14 residues.

V is TRBV7-2 and J is TRBJ2-2; a possible D gene is TRBD2 (7 bases). Deletions cut 8 bases from V and 6 bases from J, with 16 bases between. This CDR3 comprises 14 residues. Germline CDR1 is SGHTA and CDR2 is FQGNSA. CDR3 sequence (DNA): TGTGCCAGCTTCCCACAGGGAGGGGCCGGGGAGCTGTTTTTT. Protein: CASFPQGGAGELFF.

The J gene is TRBJ1-2, the V gene TRBV11-2, with 9 nucleotides matching TRBD1. V gave up 6 bases and J gave up 5 bases; unmatched junction bases: 7. CDR3 length equals 14 residues. Germline V gene lookup returns CDR1 SGHAT and CDR2 FQNNGV. The CDR3 loop reads CASRRRDRVYGYTF. CDR3 in DNA: TGTGCCAGCAGACGCCGGGACAGGGTGTATGGCTACACCTTC. The whole variable domain, filled in from reference TRBV11-2 and TRBJ1-2, reads EAGVAQSPRYKIIEKRQSVAFWCNPISGHATLYWYQQILGQGPKLLIQFQNNGVVDDSQLPKDRFSAERLKGVDSTLKIQPAKLEDSAVYLCASRRRDRVYGYTFGSGTRLTVV.

This chain connects TRBV30 to TRBJ2-1; TRBD2 matches at 8 bases. The germline gives CDR1 GTSNPN, CDR2 SVGIG (reference sequence). Trimming cost V 2 bases and J 2 bases; bases outside gene matches: 2. This CDR3 comprises 14 residues. CDR3 loop: CAWSILAAYNEQFF. The CDR3 coding sequence is TGTGCCTGGAGTATACTAGCGGCCTACAATGAGCAGTTCTTC.

The gene calls are TRBV27 and TRBJ1-1, with unresolved D. V shed 7 bases and J shed 1 base, with 10 bases lying between them. Germline values: CDR1 MNHEY, CDR2 SMNVEV (reference sequence). The CDR3 is 13 amino acids. The CDR3 sequence: CASTRTGNTEAFF. For the CDR3, the DNA is TGTGCCAGCACGCGCACGGGGAACACTGAAGCTTTCTTT.

Worth noting for this clone: The junction differs from germline at one of its ends, possibly a read error. In nucleotides, the CDR3 is TGTGCCAGTATTATAGGTGGGCGAGGGAGAAACACTGAAGCTTTCTTT. Translation: CASIIGGRGRNTEAFF. The rearrangement uses TRBV19 and TRBJ1-1; the D is unclear. The germline V gene has CDR1 LNHDA and CDR2 SQIVND (reference sequence). The CDR3 extends over 16 amino acids.

The chain uses TRBV7-5 and TRBJ2-7; TRBD1 is taken as the D call from the table, unchecked against the DNA. TRBV7-5 is termed a pseudogene. The CDR3 has 13 amino acids. The CDR3 DNA follows: TGTGCCAGAAGCCCTTCGACAGGGGACGAGCAGTACTTC. This sequence encodes CARSPSTGDEQYF.